The T cell receptor (beta chain) described here comes from a study of blood T cells in healthy people across ages. The CDR3 is made up of 13 amino acids. Germline V CDR1 and CDR2: DFQATT, SNEGSKA (reference sequence). With 2 bases removed from V and 4 bases from J, the gap between germline ends came to 6 bases. Next came a second PCR, run for 7 to 11 cycles, which used a sample-barcoded 5' primer along with a J-beta primer mix. Each CDR3 protein is one row after TCRdb ran MiXCR on the 5' RACE reads. The sample holds some 930,000 distinct CDR3 sequences; around 29% are singletons and the top ten take roughly 10%. These data were also reused for a study on T cells of mothers and their children. That investigation notes: Second-PCR amplification with M1S added sample barcodes and 2-4 random nucleotides.

The specimen sequenced was blood. The V and J genes are TRBV20-1 and TRBJ2-6; D gene unclear. The clonotype comes from a woman aged 40 to 50 in good health. For the CDR3, the DNA is TGCAGTGCTAGACAGATCGGGGCCAACGTCCTGACTTTC. Amino acid sequence: CSARQIGANVLTF.